A single sample gave rise to the 27 T cell receptor beta chains below, sequenced in a study of cytomegalovirus exposure and HLA in healthy donors (dated by TCRdb to the late 2010s). Library preparation employed the immunoSEQ multiplex PCR assay. TCRdb re-hosts the immuneACCESS table, in-frame sequences only. Its copies lack some clones; in the studies checked, an unresolved V gene accounts for under half of them, and the cause for the rest is not known. The sample profile shows over 85,000 clones; 89% of them were found once. The top ten clones comprise under 2% of the sample. The sequenced sample was PBMCs. These receptors were taken from a woman under 30 in good health and CMV-seronegative.

The chain joins TRBV28 to TRBJ1-1; unclear D gene. Germline CDR1 is MDHEN and CDR2 is SYDVKM. The V end lost 1 base, the J end lost 7 bases, and 7 bases lay between the germline ends. The CDR3 consists of 12 residues. The CDR3 coding sequence is TGTGCCAGCAGTTTATTTCAGAATGAAGCTTTCTTT. Translating gives CASSLFQNEAFF.

V is TRBV30 and J is TRBJ1-3; D unclear. Germline V gene lookup returns CDR1 GTSNPN and CDR2 SVGIG (reference sequence). The CDR3 consists of 14 residues. The V end lost 2 bases, the J end lost 0 bases, and 8 bases lay between the germline ends. The CDR3 loop reads CAWSLLLSGNTIYF. The CDR3 region has the DNA TGTGCCTGGAGTCTTCTCCTCTCTGGAAACACCATATATTTT.

This sequence joins TRBV6-5 and TRBJ2-2; D gene unclear. The CDR3 runs 15 residues. The germline V gene encodes CDR1 MNHEY and CDR2 SVGAGI. V was clipped by 0 bases and J by 5 bases, with 10 bases between them. CDR3 in amino acids: CASSYSTPTTGELFF. Here the CDR3 DNA reads TGTGCCAGCAGTTACTCAACTCCCACGACCGGGGAGCTGTTTTTT.

Here the CDR3 reads CASSLRRGPGNTIYF. The CDR3 DNA follows: TGTGCCAGCAGTTTAAGGCGGGGGCCTGGAAACACCATATATTTT. This chain links TRBV27 with TRBJ1-3; maybe TRBD1 (6 bases). CDR3 size: 15 residues. Germline CDR1 and CDR2: MNHEY and SMNVEV (reference sequence). Trimming shortened V by 2 bases and J by 2 bases, and 10 bases separated the two germline ends.

This chain joins TRBV6-4 and TRBJ2-2; D might be TRBD1 (5 bases). The V and J ends lost 7 bases and 5 bases respectively, with 14 bases between them. The CDR3 covers 14 residues. Germline V CDR1 and CDR2: MRHNA, SNTAGT. This CDR3 reads CASTQGADTGELFF. Here the CDR3 DNA reads TGTGCCAGCACTCAAGGGGCCGATACCGGGGAGCTGTTTTTT.

V usage is TRBV30 and J usage is TRBJ1-3; 7 bases match TRBD1. V was clipped by 5 bases and J by 4 bases; unmatched bases: 5. CDR1 is GTSNPN and CDR2 is SVGIG in the germline V gene (reference sequence). CDR3 size: 13 residues. The CDR3 loop is CAWGQVIGNTIYF. The DNA of the CDR3 is TGTGCCTGGGGACAGGTGATAGGAAACACCATATATTTT. The entire variable domain, with the rest obtained from reference TRBV30 and TRBJ1-3, is as follows: SQTIHQWPATLVQPVGSPLSLECTVEGTSNPNLYWYRQAAGRGLQLLFYSVGIGQISSEVPQNLSASRPQDRQFILSSKKLLLSDSGFYLCAWGQVIGNTIYFGEGSWLTVV.

The J gene is TRBJ1-1, the V gene TRBV7-9; D gene unclear. The CDR3 contains 14 residues. With 5 bases removed from V and 5 bases from J, the gap between germline ends came to 15 bases. The V gene's germline CDR1 is SEHNR and CDR2 FQNEAQ (reference sequence). The CDR3 DNA reads as TGTGCCAGCAGCCCGGAACAGAGTTCGACTGAAGCTTTCTTT. Translating gives CASSPEQSSTEAFF.

The sample holds one count of this clone. This chain connects TRBV28 to TRBJ2-7, with 11 bases aligning to TRBD2. The V gene's germline CDR1 is MDHEN and CDR2 SYDVKM. The V gene end was trimmed by 4 bases and the J gene end by 2 bases; junction bases not matched to a gene: 4. The CDR3 contains 15 residues. Here the CDR3 DNA reads TGTGCCAGCAGTTCTAGCGGGGGGAACCCCTACGAGCAGTACTTC. This codes for CASSSSGGNPYEQYF.

CDR3 region: CASIIESSGRNYEQYF. The CDR3 DNA reads as TGTGCCAGCATCATTGAATCGAGCGGGAGAAATTACGAGCAGTACTTC. V gene TRBV27 combines with J gene TRBJ2-7; 8 bases match TRBD2. CDR1 is MNHEY and CDR2 is SMNVEV in the germline V gene (reference sequence). The ends lost 7 bases at V and 4 bases at J; junction bases unmatched: 15. The CDR3 runs to 16 residues.

The genes are TRBV6-5 and TRBJ1-1, with D unclear. Trimming took off 6 bases at V and 0 bases at J, with 8 bases between the two ends. From germline, CDR1 is MNHEY and CDR2 SVGAGI. The length of the CDR3 is 13 residues. The CDR3 nucleotides read TGTGCCAGCAGAAGCCCGTTGAACACTGAAGCTTTCTTT. Translating it yields CASRSPLNTEAFF.

The V and J genes are TRBV9 and TRBJ1-3; D is perhaps TRBD1 (5 bases). CDR1 SGDLS and CDR2 YYNGEE come from the germline V gene. Trimming stripped 0 bases from V and 7 bases from J, with 17 bases between. The CDR3 is made up of 16 amino acids. The CDR3 DNA follows: TGTGCCAGCAGCGTAGCTTTGGATGGAGGGACTAACACCATATATTTT. This gives the protein CASSVALDGGTNTIYF.

The genes are TRBV25-1 and TRBJ2-7; a weak D match, TRBD1 (6 bases). Germline CDR1 and CDR2: MGHDK and SYGVNS. The germline V and J ends were trimmed by 3 bases and 12 bases, with 15 bases remaining between them. This CDR3 spans 12 amino acids. The CDR3 reads CASSDIKGVRYF. CDR3 DNA sequence: TGTGCCAGCAGTGACATAAAGGGGGTACGGTACTTC.

This clone was picked up a small number of times. The V call is TRBV30, the J call TRBJ1-2; 8 nucleotides agree with TRBD1. This CDR3 is 14 amino acids long. V was pared by 5 bases and J by 2 bases, with 7 bases of the junction left unmatched. The germline CDR1 and CDR2 sequences are GTSNPN and SVGIG (reference sequence). CDR3 sequence reads: CAWLHRGRNYGYTF. Here the CDR3 DNA reads TGTGCCTGGCTCCACAGGGGGAGAAACTATGGCTACACCTTC. The whole variable domain, filled in from reference TRBV30 and TRBJ1-2, reads SQTIHQWPATLVQPVGSPLSLECTVEGTSNPNLYWYRQAAGRGLQLLFYSVGIGQISSEVPQNLSASRPQDRQFILSSKKLLLSDSGFYLCAWLHRGRNYGYTFGSGTRLTVV.

This clone has just one count. This chain connects TRBV5-6 to TRBJ1-2, with 10 bases identical to TRBD1. CDR3 length: 14 residues. Germline-derived CDR1 and CDR2 are SGHDT and YYEEEE. V shed 4 bases and J 3 bases; nucleotides not matched to a gene: 3. CDR3 sequence (DNA): TGTGCCAGCAGCCGGGACAGGGGAGACTATGGCTACACCTTC. Translating it yields CASSRDRGDYGYTF.

This clone was seen only once. This sequence joins TRBV27 and TRBJ2-7, with D perhaps matching TRBD1 (5 bases). V shed 4 bases and J shed 4 bases, with 14 bases lying between them. In germline, CDR1 is MNHEY, CDR2 SMNVEV (reference sequence). The CDR3 is made up of 14 amino acids. Here the CDR3 reads CASSWGGGLYEQYF. The CDR3 nucleotides read TGTGCCAGCAGTTGGGGCGGTGGCCTTTACGAGCAGTACTTC.

This chain uses TRBV28 with TRBJ2-7; 11 bases fit TRBD1. Germline CDR1 is MDHEN and CDR2 is SYDVKM. Trimming at V came to 6 bases and at J to 12 bases, leaving 13 bases not matched to a gene. The CDR3 runs 14 residues. The CDR3 loop reads CASRPGTGGFWSYF. The CDR3 DNA sequence: TGTGCCAGCAGACCCGGGACAGGGGGTTTTTGGTCGTACTTC.

The genes are TRBV5-1 and TRBJ2-5; D is ambiguous. Germline V gene lookup returns CDR1 SGHRS and CDR2 YFSETQ. V was trimmed by 4 bases and J by 1 base, leaving 11 bases between them. This CDR3 has 14 residues. The CDR3 bases are TGCGCCAGCAGCGCAGGAATGTTCCAAGAGACCCAGTACTTC. Protein sequence: CASSAGMFQETQYF.

The chain employs TRBV6-1 and TRBJ2-7; no definite D call. This CDR3 is 12 amino acids long. Between the trimmed V and J ends, which lost 8 bases and 3 bases, there was a span of 11 bases. CDR1 is MNHNS, CDR2 SASEGT, per germline. CDR3 nucleotides: TGTGCCAGCGGCAGGAACCTCTACGAGCAGTACTTC. This sequence encodes CASGRNLYEQYF.

This rearrangement joins TRBV2 to TRBJ2-1; the match to TRBD2 covers 15 bases. The germline V gene has CDR1 SNHLY and CDR2 FYNNEI. V was pared by 5 bases and J by 4 bases, with 9 bases of the junction left unmatched. CDR3 size: 18 residues. CDR3 region: CASSRGLAGGYNYNEQFF. CDR3 bases: TGTGCCAGCAGTCGGGGACTAGCGGGGGGCTACAATTACAATGAGCAGTTCTTC.

The gene calls are TRBV29-1 and TRBJ1-2; perhaps TRBD1 as D (5 bases). V was trimmed by 2 bases and J by 7 bases, leaving 17 bases between them. The CDR3 covers 14 residues. From germline, CDR1 is SQVTM and CDR2 ANQGSEA. In DNA, the CDR3 is TGCAGCGTTGAATTCGGGGGGGAAGTTAGTGGCTACACCTTC. It yields the protein CSVEFGGEVSGYTF.

This chain uses TRBV28 with TRBJ2-1; tentatively, D is TRBD1 (5 bases). The CDR3 length is 13 residues. In germline, CDR1 is MDHEN, CDR2 SYDVKM. Trimming removed 6 bases from V and 3 bases from J, with 9 bases in between. For the CDR3, the DNA is TGTGCCAGCAGGGGGCCCGACTACAATGAGCAGTTCTTC. It yields the protein CASRGPDYNEQFF.

The chain recombines TRBV11-2 with TRBJ1-1, with TRBD1 matching 7 bases. V lost 0 bases and J lost 6; bases outside the gene matches: 10. The germline V gene encodes CDR1 SGHAT and CDR2 FQNNGV. This CDR3 comprises 16 residues. In DNA form, the CDR3 reads TGTGCCAGCAGCTTAGATTGGAGACAGGGAACGGCTGAAGCTTTCTTT. This sequence encodes CASSLDWRQGTAEAFF. Based on the CDR3 plus reference TRBV11-2 and TRBJ1-1, the full variable domain is EAGVAQSPRYKIIEKRQSVAFWCNPISGHATLYWYQQILGQGPKLLIQFQNNGVVDDSQLPKDRFSAERLKGVDSTLKIQPAKLEDSAVYLCASSLDWRQGTAEAFFGQGTRLTVV.

The chain joins TRBV4-1 to TRBJ1-1, with D unclear. Germline V gene lookup returns CDR1 MGHRA and CDR2 YSYEKL. V was clipped by 0 bases and J by 0 bases, with 8 bases between them. This CDR3 has 15 residues. The DNA of the CDR3 is TGCGCCAGCAGCCAAGAACCCAGGATGAACACTGAAGCTTTCTTT. Residues: CASSQEPRMNTEAFF.

The J gene is TRBJ2-4, the V gene TRBV28, with no clear D. The CDR3 totals 11 residues. Germline V CDR1 and CDR2: MDHEN, SYDVKM. V was shortened by 6 bases and J by 8 bases, with 8 bases between the two germline ends. The CDR3, as DNA: TGTGCCAGCAGCCCCCGGTACATTCAGTACTTC. Its protein product is CASSPRYIQYF.

V usage is TRBV7-9 and J usage is TRBJ1-2; D gene ambiguous. The CDR3 spans 13 residues. In germline, CDR1 is SEHNR, CDR2 FQNEAQ (reference sequence). Trimming took off 5 bases at V and 4 bases at J, with 11 bases between the two ends. The CDR3 loop reads CASSPTGIYGYTF. The CDR3 nucleotides read TGTGCCAGCAGCCCCACGGGAATCTATGGCTACACCTTC.

The V call is TRBV5-1, the J call TRBJ2-7, with D possibly matching TRBD2 (5 bases). The CDR3 totals 15 residues. Germline V CDR1 and CDR2: SGHRS, YFSETQ. With 0 bases removed from V and 3 bases from J, the gap between germline ends came to 13 bases. CDR3 nucleotides: TGCGCCAGCAGCTTGGCCACAATGGGAGACTACGAGCAGTACTTC. Its protein product is CASSLATMGDYEQYF.

V usage is TRBV20-1 and J usage is TRBJ2-5; D perhaps matches TRBD1 (5 bases). With 6 bases removed from V and 2 bases from J, the gap between germline ends came to 7 bases. Germline values: CDR1 DFQATT, CDR2 SNEGSKA (reference sequence). The CDR3 length is 11 residues. The CDR3 loop is CSARTQETQYF. CDR3 in DNA: TGCAGTGCGCGGACACAAGAGACCCAGTACTTC.